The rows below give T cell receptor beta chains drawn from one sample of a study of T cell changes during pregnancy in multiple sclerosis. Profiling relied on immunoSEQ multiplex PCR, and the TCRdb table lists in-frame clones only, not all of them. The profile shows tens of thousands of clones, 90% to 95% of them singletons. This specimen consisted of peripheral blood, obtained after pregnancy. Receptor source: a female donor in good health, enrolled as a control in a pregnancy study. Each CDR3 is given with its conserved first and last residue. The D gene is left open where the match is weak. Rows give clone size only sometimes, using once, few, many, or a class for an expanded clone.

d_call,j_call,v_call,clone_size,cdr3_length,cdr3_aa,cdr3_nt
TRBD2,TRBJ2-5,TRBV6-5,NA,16,CASSYGIAGSRETQYF,TGTGCCAGCAGTTACGGGATAGCGGGGTCTCGGGAGACCCAGTACTTC
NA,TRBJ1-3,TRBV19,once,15,CASSIVAGPGNTIYF,TGTGCCAGTAGTATAGTTGCGGGGCCTGGAAACACCATATATTTT
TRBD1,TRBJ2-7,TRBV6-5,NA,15,CASSLRQGVGYEQYF,TGTGCCAGCAGCCTTAGACAGGGGGTGGGTTACGAGCAGTACTTC
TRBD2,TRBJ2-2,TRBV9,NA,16,CASSPRGREGTGELFF,TGTGCCAGCAGCCCTAGGGGCCGGGAGGGGACCGGGGAGCTGTTTTTT
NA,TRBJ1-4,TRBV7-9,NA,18,CASSLARVTTGSNEKLFF,TGTGCCAGCAGCTTAGCCCGAGTCACTACAGGGTCGAATGAAAAACTGTTTTTT
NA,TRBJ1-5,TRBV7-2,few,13,CAPQRGGWQPQHF,TGTGCCCCCCAAAGGGGGGGTTGGCAGCCCCAGCATTTT
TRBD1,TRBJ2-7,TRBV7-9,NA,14,CASSAPGQGYEQYF,TGTGCCAGCAGCGCTCCGGGACAGGGCTACGAGCAGTACTTC
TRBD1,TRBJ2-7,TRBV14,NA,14,CASSRQGVNYEQYF,TGTGCCAGCAGCCGACAGGGGGTTAACTACGAGCAGTACTTC
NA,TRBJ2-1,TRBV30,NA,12,CAWSYRADEQFF,TGTGCCTGGAGTTACAGGGCGGATGAGCAGTTCTTC
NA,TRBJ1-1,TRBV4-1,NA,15,CASSPQGHPNTEAFF,TGCGCCAGCAGCCCCCAGGGGCACCCCAACACTGAAGCTTTCTTT
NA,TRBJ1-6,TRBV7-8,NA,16,CASSFSPGHYNSPLHF,TGTGCCAGCAGCTTCTCCCCGGGACACTATAATTCACCCCTCCACTTT
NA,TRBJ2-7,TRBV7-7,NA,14,CASSLGTGSYEQYF,TGTGCTAGCAGCTTAGGTACAGGTTCCTACGAGCAGTACTTC
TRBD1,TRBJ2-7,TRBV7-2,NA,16,CASSWFPGQNSYEQYF,TGTGCCAGCAGCTGGTTCCCGGGACAGAATTCCTACGAGCAGTACTTC